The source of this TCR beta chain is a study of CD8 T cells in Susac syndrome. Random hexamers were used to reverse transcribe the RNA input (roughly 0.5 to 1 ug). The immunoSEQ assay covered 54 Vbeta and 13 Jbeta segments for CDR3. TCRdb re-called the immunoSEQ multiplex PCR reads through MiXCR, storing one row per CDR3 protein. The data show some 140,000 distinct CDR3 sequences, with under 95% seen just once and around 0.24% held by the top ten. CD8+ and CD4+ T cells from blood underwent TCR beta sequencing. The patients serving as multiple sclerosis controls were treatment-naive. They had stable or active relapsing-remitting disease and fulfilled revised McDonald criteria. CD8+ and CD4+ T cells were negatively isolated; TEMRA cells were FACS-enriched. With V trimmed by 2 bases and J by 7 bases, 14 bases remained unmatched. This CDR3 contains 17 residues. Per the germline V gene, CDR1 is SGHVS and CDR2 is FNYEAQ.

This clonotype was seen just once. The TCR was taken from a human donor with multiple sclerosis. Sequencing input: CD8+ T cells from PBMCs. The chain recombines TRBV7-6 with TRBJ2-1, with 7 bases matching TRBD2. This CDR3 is CASSLWDGGMGGNEQFF. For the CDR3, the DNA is TGTGCCAGCAGCTTATGGGATGGAGGGATGGGAGGGAATGAGCAGTTCTTC.